The clone carrying this TCR beta chain showed up many times. Its antigen remains unidentified. This CDR3 contains 13 residues. The V end lost 5 bases, the J end lost 3 bases, and 10 bases lay between the germline ends. Germline CDR1 SGHTA, CDR2 FQGTGA. This specimen belongs to a study of glioma-infiltrating T cells. Study findings and constraints: Only very few CDR3 sequences appeared in both tissue and blood.

Using RNA template, CDR3s of TCR alpha and beta were amplified with iRepertoire arm-PCR. MiXCR, run by TCRdb on the multiplex PCR reads, gives a single entry per CDR3 protein. The sample has 100,000 to 150,000 distinct CDR3 sequences, about 23% seen once. Sequencing used glioma tissue, nonneoplastic brain tissue, or PBMCs (not recorded which). The receptor's source is a human donor with low-grade glioma or glioblastoma, undergoing nonglioma brain surgery, or in good health (not recorded which). J is TRBJ1-1 and V is TRBV7-3; D gene unclear. CDR3 residues: CASSLGPHTEAFF. DNA for the CDR3: TGTGCCAGCAGCCTCGGACCTCACACTGAAGCTTTCTTT.